This T cell receptor beta chain appears in the sequencing data of a study of technical replicates of blood from a handful of donors. Libraries were prepared by immunoSEQ multiplex PCR; TCRdb keeps only in-frame clonotypes and omits some of them. The sample consists of some 13,000 clones, 92% of them appearing once. This clonotype was sampled from a human donor in good health. The sequencing input was PBMCs.

The CDR3 sequence is CASSSYRSSYNSPLHF. The CDR3 region has the DNA TGTGCCAGCAGTTCTTACAGAAGCTCCTATAATTCACCCCTCCACTTT. The chain links TRBV6-9 to TRBJ1-6; D unresolved. V was trimmed by 4 bases and J by 0 bases, leaving 10 bases between them. The CDR3 totals 16 residues. Germline V gives CDR1 MNHGY, CDR2 SVAAGI.